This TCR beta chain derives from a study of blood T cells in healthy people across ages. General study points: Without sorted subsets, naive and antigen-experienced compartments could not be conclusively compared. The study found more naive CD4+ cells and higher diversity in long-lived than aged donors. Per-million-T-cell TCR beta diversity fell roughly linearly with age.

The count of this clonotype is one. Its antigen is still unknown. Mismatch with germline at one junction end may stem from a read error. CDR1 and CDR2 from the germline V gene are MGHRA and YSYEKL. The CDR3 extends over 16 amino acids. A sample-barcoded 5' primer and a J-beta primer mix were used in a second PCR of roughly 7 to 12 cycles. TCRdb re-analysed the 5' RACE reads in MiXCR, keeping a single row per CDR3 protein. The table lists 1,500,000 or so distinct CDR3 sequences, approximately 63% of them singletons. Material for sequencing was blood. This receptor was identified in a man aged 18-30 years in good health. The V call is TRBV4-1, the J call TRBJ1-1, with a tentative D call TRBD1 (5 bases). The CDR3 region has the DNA TGCGCCAGCAGCCAAGCAAGGGGACGGAGGAACACGGAAGCTTTCTTT. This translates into CASSQARGRRNTEAFF.